One sample yielded the 12 T cell receptor beta chains listed below, sequenced in a study of T cells in Graves' hyperthyroidism and ophthalmopathy. RNA transcripts gave rise to amplified TCR beta CDR3 regions. The primer set for the first-round RT-PCR of the TCR CDR3 was HTBI. Using its own MiXCR run on the multiplex PCR reads, TCRdb lists one record per CDR3 protein. The sample has about 420,000 distinct CDR3 sequences, roughly 15% seen once. Sequences were obtained from blood. These receptors all stem from a woman younger than 35 with Graves' hyperthyroidism.

This clonotype was detected ten times or more. This chain uses TRBV18 with TRBJ2-1; TRBD1 agrees at 9 bases. Trimming at V came to 3 bases and at J to 4 bases, leaving 1 base not matched to a gene. The CDR3 runs to 14 residues. Germline V lookup: CDR1 KGHSH, CDR2 LQKENI. CDR3 region: CASSPDRGYNEQFF. CDR3 sequence (DNA): TGTGCCAGCTCACCGGACAGGGGATACAATGAGCAGTTCTTC. Filled out from reference TRBV18 and TRBJ2-1, the complete variable domain reads NAGVMQNPRHLVRRRGQEARLRCSPMKGHSHVYWYRQLPEEGLKFMVYLQKENIIDESGMPKERFSAEFPKEGPSILRIQQVVRGDSAAYFCASSPDRGYNEQFFGPGTRLTVL.

This clonotype was detected ten times or more. The chain links TRBV20-1 to TRBJ1-1, with TRBD1 as a possible D gene (6 bases). The germline CDR1 and CDR2 sequences are DFQATT and SNEGSKA (reference sequence). V gave up 6 bases and J gave up 3 bases, with 14 bases separating them. CDR3 length: 13 amino acids. The CDR3 here is CSASTGWDTEAFF. CDR3 coding DNA: TGCAGTGCCTCGACAGGTTGGGACACTGAAGCTTTCTTT.

This clonotype has just a few counts. V is TRBV28 and J is TRBJ2-1, with 9 bases that match TRBD2. V gave up 5 bases and J gave up 5 bases; unmatched junction bases: 7. Germline CDR1 MDHEN, CDR2 SYDVKM. This CDR3 is 15 amino acids long. For the CDR3, the DNA is TGTGCCAGCAGTATAGCGGGAGTTAGCCACAATGAGCAGTTCTTC. Encoded protein: CASSIAGVSHNEQFF.

At least ten counts were recorded for this clonotype. The chain employs TRBV18 and TRBJ2-7, with D perhaps matching TRBD1 or TRBD2 (7 bases each). The CDR3 has 14 residues. The ends were cut back, 3 bases at V and 3 bases at J, with 12 bases in the middle. CDR1 is KGHSH and CDR2 is LQKENI in the germline V gene. The CDR3 nucleotides read TGTGCCAGCTCACCGGTCAGGGGGGGCTACGAGCAGTACTTC. It is translated as CASSPVRGGYEQYF. Drawing the rest from reference TRBV18 and TRBJ2-7, the complete variable domain is NAGVMQNPRHLVRRRGQEARLRCSPMKGHSHVYWYRQLPEEGLKFMVYLQKENIIDESGMPKERFSAEFPKEGPSILRIQQVVRGDSAAYFCASSPVRGGYEQYFGPGTRLTVT.

The CDR3 nucleotides are TGTGCCAGCAGTTGGCCGGTGGCAGGCCAAACCTACGAGCAGTACTTC. Amino acid sequence: CASSWPVAGQTYEQYF. V and J are TRBV28 and TRBJ2-7; D uncertain. V dropped 4 bases and J dropped 2 bases, with 18 bases sitting between them. Germline CDR1 MDHEN, CDR2 SYDVKM. The CDR3 has 16 amino acids.

The chain joins TRBV20-1 to TRBJ2-2; possible D gene TRBD2, 6 bases. CDR1 and CDR2 from the germline V gene are DFQATT and SNEGSKA (reference sequence). The CDR3 is made up of 15 amino acids. CDR3 residues: CSPLLGGRGTGELFF. The CDR3 nucleotides are TGCAGCCCCCTATTGGGTGGGCGGGGCACCGGGGAGCTGTTTTTT.

The chain combines TRBV4-3 with TRBJ1-1; no firm D call. Germline loops: CDR1 LGHNA, CDR2 YSLEER. The CDR3 length is 14 residues. Trimming shortened V by 0 bases and J by 2 bases, and 7 bases separated the two germline ends. The CDR3 nucleotides read TGCGCCAGCAGCCAAGATAGCAGAAACACTGAAGCTTTCTTT. Its protein product is CASSQDSRNTEAFF.

This clonotype appeared many times. The rearrangement joins TRBV28 to TRBJ1-2; TRBD1 is a possible D gene (6 bases). Germline V gene lookup returns CDR1 MDHEN and CDR2 SYDVKM. Trimming took off 5 bases at V and 6 bases at J, with 7 bases between the two ends. The CDR3 is made up of 11 amino acids. The CDR3 here is CASSHRDGYTF. The CDR3 nucleotides read TGTGCCAGCAGTCACAGGGATGGCTACACCTTC.

This clonotype was counted between two and nine times. The rearrangement uses TRBV12-3 or TRBV12-4 and TRBJ2-1, with 8 bases identical to TRBD2. After removal of 5 bases from V and 6 bases from J, the junction contained 3 bases not matched to a gene. The CDR3 extends over 13 amino acids. CDR3 residues: CASSILAANEQFF. In DNA form, the CDR3 reads TGTGCCAGCAGTATACTAGCGGCCAATGAGCAGTTCTTC.

In its sample, this clonotype was seen a few times. This chain connects TRBV27 to TRBJ1-5; D ambiguous. The CDR3 has 15 amino acids. V lost 2 bases to trimming and J lost 2 bases, with 10 bases between them. In germline, CDR1 is MNHEY, CDR2 SMNVEV (reference sequence). The CDR3 DNA is TGTGCCAGCAGTTTAGGACCCCCAGGCAATCAGCCCCAGCATTTT. Its translation: CASSLGPPGNQPQHF.

This clonotype was counted ten times or more. In DNA form, the CDR3 reads TGTGCCAGCAGCTCCCCCGAGAAGATTATTTACAATGAGCAGTTCTTC. Its translation is CASSSPEKIIYNEQFF. The chain couples TRBV11-2 to TRBJ2-1; no firm D call. Germline V lookup: CDR1 SGHAT, CDR2 FQNNGV. The CDR3 spans 16 residues. Between the trimmed V and J ends, which lost 4 bases and 4 bases, there was a span of 17 bases.

This clonotype was observed at least ten times. DNA for the CDR3: TGTGCCAGCAGACCAGGACAGCAAGAGACCCAGTACTTC. Translation: CASRPGQQETQYF. This chain uses TRBV5-5 with TRBJ2-5; maybe TRBD1 (6 bases). This CDR3 region has 13 residues. V lost 5 bases, J lost 2 bases, and 10 bases lay in between. Germline loops: CDR1 SGHKS, CDR2 YYEKEE (reference sequence).